Presented here are 13 T cell receptor beta chains from one specimen sequenced in a study of T cells after yellow fever vaccination. MiXCR, applied by TCRdb to the 5' RACE reads, yields one record per CDR3 protein. The data show 300,000 to 400,000 distinct CDR3 sequences, approximately 12% seen once. The sample here was CD4+ T cells sorted from PBMCs, taken 45 days after the yellow fever booster vaccination. All receptors derive from a man between 18 and 35 years old who received the YFV17D yellow fever vaccine.

The chain has TRBV9 and TRBJ2-3, with TRBD2 identical over 8 bases. This CDR3 contains 20 residues. With 4 bases clipped from V and 0 bases from J, the junction kept 19 bases outside the gene matches. CDR1 is SGDLS, CDR2 YYNGEE, per germline. For the CDR3, the DNA is TGTGCCAGCAGCTCCCGGGGATTAGCGGGGTCGCCCTCTAGCACAGATACGCAGTATTTT. Protein product: CASSSRGLAGSPSSTDTQYF.

The chain recombines TRBV7-6 with TRBJ2-1; TRBD1 might be the D (6 bases). Germline V gene lookup returns CDR1 SGHVS and CDR2 FNYEAQ. The CDR3 extends over 16 amino acids. V dropped 3 bases and J dropped 4 bases, with 16 bases sitting between them. CDR3 loop: CASSFTGSQSYNEQFF. CDR3 coding DNA: TGTGCCAGCAGCTTTACAGGGTCGCAAAGTTACAATGAGCAGTTCTTC.

In its sample, this clonotype was seen many times. CDR3 DNA: TGTGCCAGCAGCTTAGAACCCTATCAGTATGAGCAGTTCTTC. It codes for CASSLEPYQYEQFF. The chain links TRBV7-9 to TRBJ2-1; no firm D call. The CDR3 is 14 amino acids. V was trimmed by 1 base and J by 8 bases, leaving 12 bases between them. In germline, CDR1 is SEHNR, CDR2 FQNEAQ (reference sequence).

The chain uses TRBV6-6 and TRBJ1-6, with 7 nucleotides matching TRBD1. The V and J ends lost 7 bases and 8 bases, in that order; junction bases with no gene match: 11. Germline CDR1 and CDR2: MNHNY and SVGAGI (reference sequence). This CDR3 has 15 amino acids. CDR3 loop: CASIGTVEADSPLHF. CDR3 sequence (DNA): TGTGCCAGCATCGGGACAGTGGAGGCAGATTCACCCCTCCACTTT.

In its sample, this clonotype was seen a few times. The chain recombines TRBV20-1 with TRBJ1-3; D not certain. The V and J ends lost 3 bases and 2 bases respectively, with 5 bases between them. The CDR3 is 12 residues long. Per the germline V gene, CDR1 is DFQATT and CDR2 is SNEGSKA (reference sequence). The CDR3: CSARDPGNTIYF. The CDR3 nucleotides are TGCAGTGCTAGGGATCCTGGAAACACCATATATTTT.

V usage is TRBV24-1 and J usage is TRBJ2-1, with D possibly matching TRBD2 (5 bases). The CDR3 runs to 13 residues. With 3 bases removed from V and 12 bases from J, the gap between germline ends came to 14 bases. Germline CDR1 and CDR2: KGHDR and SFDVKD. The CDR3 DNA is TGTGCCACCAGTGATGGGGAGACTTGGAGGCAGTTCTTC. This encodes CATSDGETWRQFF.

This clonotype was detected a few times. The V and J genes are TRBV6-5 and TRBJ2-5; 9 nucleotides align to TRBD2. Germline loops: CDR1 MNHEY, CDR2 SVGAGI. V trimming: 5 bases; J trimming: 3 bases; junction bases outside the gene matches: 13. The CDR3 extends over 17 amino acids. The CDR3 region has the DNA TGTGCCAGCAGTGACGGGATAGGGCTAGCGGGGAAAGAGACCCAGTACTTC. Translated: CASSDGIGLAGKETQYF.

This clonotype was counted only a few times. The rearrangement uses TRBV5-1 and TRBJ1-2; D is uncertain. CDR1 and CDR2 from the germline V gene are SGHRS and YFSETQ. This CDR3 is built from 13 residues. The V and J ends lost 0 bases and 7 bases respectively, with 10 bases between them. CDR3 in DNA: TGCGCCAGCAGCTTGGATAGGGCGACTGGCTACACCTTC. The encoded protein is CASSLDRATGYTF.

To note about this clonotype: A much bigger clone sits one base away, suggesting this may be a read error. The chain links TRBV14 to TRBJ2-2; D call uncertain. The V end was cut by 1 base, the J end by 5 bases, with 5 bases between. This CDR3 region has 13 residues. CDR1 SGHDN and CDR2 FVKESK come from the germline V gene. The CDR3 bases are TGTGCCAGCAGCCAAGTAGGGACCGGGGAGCTGTTTTTT. Residues: CASSQVGTGELFF.

This clonotype was found many times. V usage is TRBV20-1 and J usage is TRBJ1-6, with TRBD1 identical over 8 bases. V shed 5 bases, J shed 9 bases, and the junction held 6 bases outside the gene matches. In germline, CDR1 is DFQATT, CDR2 SNEGSKA (reference sequence). The CDR3 runs 13 residues. CDR3 residues: CSASGGEGSPLHF. DNA for the CDR3: TGCAGTGCTTCAGGGGGCGAGGGTTCACCCCTCCACTTT.

This clonotype has a handful of counts. The chain recombines TRBV19 with TRBJ1-6; D gene ambiguous. With 2 bases removed from V and 10 bases from J, the gap between germline ends came to 12 bases. The CDR3 runs to 14 residues. The V gene's germline CDR1 is LNHDA and CDR2 SQIVND (reference sequence). The CDR3 nucleotides are TGTGCCAGTAGTATAAGGCGGCCGGGATCACCCCTCCACTTT. Protein: CASSIRRPGSPLHF. The full variable domain, in which reference TRBV19 and TRBJ1-6 provide the parts outside the CDR3, is DGGITQSPKYLFRKEGQNVTLSCEQNLNHDAMYWYRQDPGQGLRLIYYSQIVNDFQKGDIAEGYSVSREKKESFPLTVTSAQKNPTAFYLCASSIRRPGSPLHFGNGTRLTVT.

The chain combines TRBV6-1 with TRBJ1-1, with D uncertain. Germline lookup yields CDR1 MNHNS and CDR2 SASEGT. V lost 8 bases to trimming and J lost 1 base, with 11 bases between them. CDR3 length: 13 residues. CDR3 residues: CASQRWANTEAFF. The CDR3 DNA reads as TGTGCCAGCCAACGCTGGGCGAACACTGAAGCTTTCTTT.

This clonotype was counted many times. The V call is TRBV4-1, the J call TRBJ2-3, with 8 bases aligning to TRBD2. CDR3 length: 15 amino acids. J lost 3 bases, V lost 2 bases, and 4 bases had no gene match. CDR1 is MGHRA, CDR2 YSYEKL, per germline. DNA of the CDR3: TGCGCCAGCAGCCAACTAGCGGGTAAGACAGATACGCAGTATTTT. It encodes CASSQLAGKTDTQYF.